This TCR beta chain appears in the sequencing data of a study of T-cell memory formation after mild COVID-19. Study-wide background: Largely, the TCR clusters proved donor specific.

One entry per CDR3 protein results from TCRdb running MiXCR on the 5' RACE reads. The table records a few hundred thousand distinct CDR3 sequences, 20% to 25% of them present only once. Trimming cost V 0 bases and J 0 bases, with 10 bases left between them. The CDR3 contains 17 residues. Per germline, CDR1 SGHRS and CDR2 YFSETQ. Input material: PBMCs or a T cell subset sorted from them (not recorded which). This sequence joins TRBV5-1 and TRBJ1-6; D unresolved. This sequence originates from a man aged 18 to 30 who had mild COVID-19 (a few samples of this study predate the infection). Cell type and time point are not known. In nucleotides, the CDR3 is TGCGCCAGCAGCTTGGCCACAGCCAGCTCCTATAATTCACCCCTCCACTTT. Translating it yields CASSLATASSYNSPLHF.